This TCR beta chain comes out of a study of blood T cell repertoires in COVID-19. About the research overall: Collection of acute and convalescent COVID-19 samples took place in the United States, Italy and Spain. T cells, B-cell-depleted T cells, or PBMCs supplied cDNA or gDNA.

Germline V gene lookup returns CDR1 LGHDT and CDR2 YNNKEL (reference sequence). The ends lost 3 bases at V and 2 bases at J; junction bases unmatched: 8. This CDR3 is 16 amino acids long. Per the study methods: By means of reference gene primer amplification, nucleated cell counts were estimated. The protocol was immunoSEQ multiplex PCR, while the TCRdb copy is restricted to in-frame clones and leaves out a portion. That table gives V, J and clone size, and the DNA gave D and trimming. The data show around 260,000 clones, roughly 87% seen once. V usage is TRBV3-1 (or the pseudogene TRBV3-2) and J usage is TRBJ2-7; TRBD2 agrees at 9 bases. This sequence originates from a human donor in a cohort sampled during active COVID-19. Specimen: peripheral blood. The CDR3: CASSHNPLAGTYEQYF. As DNA, the CDR3 is TGTGCCAGCAGCCACAACCCCCTAGCGGGGACCTACGAGCAGTACTTC.